The sequence of this T cell receptor (beta chain) was determined in a study of technical replicates of blood from several donors. The germline V gene encodes CDR1 KGHSH and CDR2 LQKENI. The CDR3 extends over 13 amino acids. Deletions cut 9 bases from V and 5 bases from J, with 14 bases between. The method was immunoSEQ multiplex PCR; TCRdb's version includes in-frame clones alone and lacks a portion of them. The sample carries more than 75,000 clones, approximately 94% recorded once. Sequencing was done on a sample of T cells isolated from PBMCs. This receptor was obtained from a human donor in good health. V gene TRBV18 combines with J gene TRBJ1-5, with D perhaps matching TRBD1 (6 bases). The CDR3 DNA is TGTGCCAGTTCGGTAGGGGGAGATCAGCCCCAGCATTTT. Translated, it gives CASSVGGDQPQHF.